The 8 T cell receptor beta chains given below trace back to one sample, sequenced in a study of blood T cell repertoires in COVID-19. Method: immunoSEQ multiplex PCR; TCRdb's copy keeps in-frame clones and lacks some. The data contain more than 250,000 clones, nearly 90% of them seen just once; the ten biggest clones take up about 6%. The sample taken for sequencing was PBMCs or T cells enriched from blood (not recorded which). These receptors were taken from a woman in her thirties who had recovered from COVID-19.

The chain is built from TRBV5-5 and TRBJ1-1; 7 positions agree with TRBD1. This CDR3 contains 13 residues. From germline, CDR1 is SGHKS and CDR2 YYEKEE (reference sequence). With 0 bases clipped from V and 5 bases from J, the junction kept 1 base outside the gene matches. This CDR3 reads CASSLDRGTEAFF. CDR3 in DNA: TGTGCCAGCAGCTTGGACAGGGGAACTGAAGCTTTCTTT.

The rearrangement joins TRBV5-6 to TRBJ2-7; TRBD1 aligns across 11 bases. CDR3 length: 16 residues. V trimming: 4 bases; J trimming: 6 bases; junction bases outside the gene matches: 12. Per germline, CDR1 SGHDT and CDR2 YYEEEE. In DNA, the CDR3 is TGTGCCAGCAGCACGCTAAGGACAGGGGGCGCGGGCGAGCAGTACTTC. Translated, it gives CASSTLRTGGAGEQYF.

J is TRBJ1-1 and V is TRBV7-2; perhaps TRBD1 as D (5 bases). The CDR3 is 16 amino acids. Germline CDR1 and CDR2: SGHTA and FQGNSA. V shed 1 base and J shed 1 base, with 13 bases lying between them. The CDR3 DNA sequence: TGTGCCAGCAGCTTAGTATGGAGGGGTGGGAACACTGAAGCTTTCTTT. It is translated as CASSLVWRGGNTEAFF.

The CDR3 sequence is CASSPRPGGNTEAFF. DNA of the CDR3: TGTGCCAGCAGCCCCCGCCCAGGGGGGAACACTGAAGCTTTCTTT. V and J are TRBV11-2 and TRBJ1-1, with 7 bases aligning to TRBD1. Germline trimming cut 5 bases from V and 1 base from J; bases unmatched to any gene: 7. The germline V gene has CDR1 SGHAT and CDR2 FQNNGV. The CDR3 spans 15 residues.

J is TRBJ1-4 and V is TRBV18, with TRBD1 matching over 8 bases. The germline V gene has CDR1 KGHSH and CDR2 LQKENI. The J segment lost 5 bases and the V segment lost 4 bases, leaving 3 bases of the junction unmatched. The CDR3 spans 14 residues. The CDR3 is CASSRTGMNEKLFF. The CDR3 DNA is TGTGCCAGCTCACGGACAGGGATGAATGAAAAACTGTTTTTT. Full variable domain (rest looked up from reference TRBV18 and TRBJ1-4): NAGVMQNPRHLVRRRGQEARLRCSPMKGHSHVYWYRQLPEEGLKFMVYLQKENIIDESGMPKERFSAEFPKEGPSILRIQQVVRGDSAAYFCASSRTGMNEKLFFGSGTQLSVL.

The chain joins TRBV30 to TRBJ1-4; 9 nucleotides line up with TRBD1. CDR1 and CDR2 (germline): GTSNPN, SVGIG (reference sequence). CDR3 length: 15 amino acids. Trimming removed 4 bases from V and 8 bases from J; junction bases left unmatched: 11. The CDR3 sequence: CAWTKTGGVGEKLFF. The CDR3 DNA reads TGTGCCTGGACTAAAACAGGGGGCGTAGGAGAAAAACTGTTTTTT. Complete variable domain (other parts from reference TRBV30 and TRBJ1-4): SQTIHQWPATLVQPVGSPLSLECTVEGTSNPNLYWYRQAAGRGLQLLFYSVGIGQISSEVPQNLSASRPQDRQFILSSKKLLLSDSGFYLCAWTKTGGVGEKLFFGSGTQLSVL.

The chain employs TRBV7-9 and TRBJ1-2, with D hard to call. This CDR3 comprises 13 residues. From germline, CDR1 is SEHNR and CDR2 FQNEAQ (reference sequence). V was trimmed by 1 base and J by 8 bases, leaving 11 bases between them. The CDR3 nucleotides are TGTGCCAGCAGCTTAGACCTGAAGAGGGGCTACACCTTC. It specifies CASSLDLKRGYTF.

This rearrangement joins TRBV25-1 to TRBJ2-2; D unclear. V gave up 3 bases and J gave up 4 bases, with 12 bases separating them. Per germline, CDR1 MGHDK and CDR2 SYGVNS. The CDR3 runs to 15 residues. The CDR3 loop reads CASSEDGPVTGELFF. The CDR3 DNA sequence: TGTGCCAGCAGTGAGGATGGGCCAGTCACCGGGGAGCTGTTTTTT.